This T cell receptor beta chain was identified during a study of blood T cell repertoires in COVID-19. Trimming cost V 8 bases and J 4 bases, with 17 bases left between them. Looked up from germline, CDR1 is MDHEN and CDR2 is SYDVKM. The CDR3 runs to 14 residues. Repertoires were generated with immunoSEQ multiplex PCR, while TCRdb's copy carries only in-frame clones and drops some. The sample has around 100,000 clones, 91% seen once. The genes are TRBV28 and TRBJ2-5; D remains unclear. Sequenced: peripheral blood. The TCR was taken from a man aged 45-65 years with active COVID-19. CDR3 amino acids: CASAGPPLSETQYF. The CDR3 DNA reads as TGTGCCAGCGCTGGGCCGCCCTTATCAGAGACCCAGTACTTC.